One and the same sample provided the 10 T cell receptor beta chains below, sequenced in a study of blood T cell repertoires in COVID-19. Assay used: immunoSEQ multiplex PCR; TCRdb lists only in-frame clones, some missing. The sample consists of over 200,000 clones, approximately 83% of them appearing once. Material for sequencing was peripheral blood. Receptors originate from a man aged 50 to 59 with active or convalescent COVID-19.

The chain links TRBV5-4 to TRBJ2-7; TRBD1 aligns across 8 bases. With 1 base clipped from V and 4 bases from J, the junction kept 7 bases outside the gene matches. The V gene's germline CDR1 is SGHNT and CDR2 YYREEE (reference sequence). CDR3 length: 15 amino acids. The CDR3 coding sequence is TGTGCCAGCAGCTTGATGCAGGGGGCTGAATACGAGCAGTACTTC. It yields the protein CASSLMQGAEYEQYF. Looking up the rest from reference TRBV5-4 and TRBJ2-7 gives the full variable domain: ETGVTQSPTHLIKTRGQQVTLRCSSQSGHNTVSWYQQALGQGPQFIFQYYREEENGRGNFPPRFSGLQFPNYSSELNVNALELDDSALYLCASSLMQGAEYEQYFGPGTRLTVT.

The V and J genes are TRBV12-3 or TRBV12-4 and TRBJ2-1; D gene unclear. V shed 3 bases and J shed 7 bases, with 7 bases lying between them. The CDR3 totals 12 residues. The CDR3 nucleotides are TGTGCCAGCAGTTTTTTCGGGAATGAGCAGTTCTTC. As protein: CASSFFGNEQFF.

The V call is TRBV4-2, the J call TRBJ2-2, with 9 bases that match TRBD2. V lost 0 bases to trimming and J lost 3 bases; unmatched junction nucleotides: 5. The germline V gene encodes CDR1 LGHNA and CDR2 YNFKEQ. The CDR3 sequence is 17 residues long. In DNA, the CDR3 is TGTGCCAGCAGCCAAGATTGGGCTAGCGGGGACACCGGGGAGCTGTTTTTT. Amino acids: CASSQDWASGDTGELFF.

The chain employs TRBV7-9 and TRBJ1-3, with D unresolved. Trimming took off 3 bases at V and 4 bases at J, with 10 bases between the two ends. The CDR3 loop spans 14 amino acids. Germline values: CDR1 SEHNR, CDR2 FQNEAQ (reference sequence). The CDR3 DNA follows: TGTGCCAGCAGCTTCGCCGGGTCCGGAAACACCATATATTTT. It translates to CASSFAGSGNTIYF.

The rearrangement uses TRBV5-1 and TRBJ1-1, with D unclear. The V gene lost 3 bases and the J gene lost 2 bases, with 11 bases spanning the gap. CDR1 and CDR2 (germline): SGHRS, YFSETQ. The CDR3 is 14 amino acids. As DNA, the CDR3 is TGCGCCAGCAGCTCGACCACAGTAAACACTGAAGCTTTCTTT. Its protein is CASSSTTVNTEAFF.

The genes are TRBV5-4 and TRBJ2-3, with a weak D call TRBD2 (6 bases). The CDR3 loop spans 15 amino acids. Germline V CDR1 and CDR2: SGHNT, YYREEE (reference sequence). The V and J ends lost 4 bases and 2 bases respectively, with 14 bases between them. CDR3 sequence reads: CASSTRGTTTDTQYF. As DNA, the CDR3 is TGTGCCAGCAGCACTCGGGGGACCACCACAGATACGCAGTATTTT.

The J gene is TRBJ1-5, the V gene TRBV6-5; D not resolved. CDR1 is MNHEY and CDR2 is SVGAGI in the germline V gene. V was cut by 4 bases and J by 2 bases, with 6 bases left in between. CDR3 length: 13 amino acids. In DNA form, the CDR3 reads TGTGCCAGCAGTTGGAGTGGCAATCAGCCCCAGCATTTT. This encodes CASSWSGNQPQHF.

This clone has only a few counts. The gene calls are TRBV11-2 and TRBJ1-1; D is undetermined. The CDR3 has 15 amino acids. Germline loops: CDR1 SGHAT, CDR2 FQNNGV. V dropped 0 bases and J dropped 4 bases, with 12 bases sitting between them. The CDR3 loop is CASSLDVTRGTEAFF. The CDR3, as DNA: TGTGCCAGCAGCTTAGATGTGACCCGGGGCACTGAAGCTTTCTTT.

This rearrangement joins TRBV3-1 (or the pseudogene TRBV3-2) to TRBJ1-1; TRBD1 matches 9 bases. From germline, CDR1 is LGHDT and CDR2 YNNKEL (reference sequence). This CDR3 is 14 amino acids long. Trimming cost V 1 base and J 10 bases; bases outside gene matches: 7. CDR3 residues: CASSQVQGAVGAFF. CDR3 DNA: TGTGCCAGCAGCCAAGTACAGGGGGCCGTGGGAGCTTTCTTT.

The chain joins TRBV28 to TRBJ1-1; D not certain. Germline V gives CDR1 MDHEN, CDR2 SYDVKM. The CDR3 runs to 14 residues. With 3 bases removed from V and 0 bases from J, the gap between germline ends came to 8 bases. The CDR3 here is CASSFEFMNTEAFF. CDR3 nucleotide sequence: TGTGCCAGCAGTTTTGAGTTTATGAACACTGAAGCTTTCTTT. The whole variable domain, filled in from reference TRBV28 and TRBJ1-1, reads DVKVTQSSRYLVKRTGEKVFLECVQDMDHENMFWYRQDPGLGLRLIYFSYDVKMKEKGDIPEGYSVSREKKERFSLILESASTNQTSMYLCASSFEFMNTEAFFGQGTRLTVV.